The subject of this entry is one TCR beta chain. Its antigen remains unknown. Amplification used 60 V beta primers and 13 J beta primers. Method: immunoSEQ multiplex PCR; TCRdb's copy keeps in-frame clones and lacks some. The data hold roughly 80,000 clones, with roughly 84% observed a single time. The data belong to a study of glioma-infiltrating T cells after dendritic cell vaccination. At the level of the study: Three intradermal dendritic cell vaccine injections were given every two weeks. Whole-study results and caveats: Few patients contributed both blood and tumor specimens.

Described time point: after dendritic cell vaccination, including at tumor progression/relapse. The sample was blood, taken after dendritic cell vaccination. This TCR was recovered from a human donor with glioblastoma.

CDR3 nucleotides: TGTGCCAGCTCACCAGGGTTCGGAGAGGGCGGCTACACCTTC. Translated: CASSPGFGEGGYTF. The chain couples TRBV18 to TRBJ1-2; D remains ambiguous. V dropped 2 bases and J dropped 8 bases, with 15 bases sitting between them. CDR1 and CDR2 from the germline V gene are KGHSH and LQKENI. There are 14 residues in the CDR3.